This TCR beta chain was observed in a study of blood T cell repertoires in COVID-19. Overall study: COVID-19 samples collected from the United States, Italy and Spain covered acute and convalescent phases.

The V gene lost 4 bases and the J gene lost 6 bases, with 16 bases spanning the gap. The germline V gene has CDR1 SNHLY and CDR2 FYNNEI. CDR3 length: 15 amino acids. Sequenced by immunoSEQ multiplex PCR; TCRdb stores in-frame clones only, minus some. Among over 100,000 clones listed, roughly four fifths were seen once. The clonotype comes from a man in his sixties with acute or convalescent COVID-19. Sequences were obtained from peripheral blood. The rearrangement links TRBV2 to TRBJ1-5; D is perhaps TRBD1 (6 bases). The chain's CDR3 is CASSVMGARGQPQHF. CDR3 DNA sequence: TGTGCCAGCAGTGTCATGGGGGCGCGTGGTCAGCCCCAGCATTTT.